This passage covers 10 T cell receptor beta chains from one sample sequenced in a study of T cells after yellow fever vaccination. In TCRdb, the 5' RACE reads were re-called with MiXCR into one record per CDR3 protein. The table lists under 200,000 distinct CDR3 sequences, about 7% of them singletons. The sample consisted of CD4+ T cells sorted from PBMCs, taken 5 days after the first yellow fever vaccination. Source of these receptors: a man aged 18 to 29 who received the YFV17D yellow fever vaccine.

The chain couples TRBV5-1 to TRBJ2-1; TRBD2 might be the D (5 bases). This CDR3 is built from 15 residues. The germline gives CDR1 SGHRS, CDR2 YFSETQ. The V and J ends lost 0 bases and 5 bases respectively, with 12 bases between them. CDR3 residues: CASSLAGLGNNEQFF. The CDR3, as DNA: TGCGCCAGCAGCTTGGCAGGACTTGGGAACAATGAGCAGTTCTTC.

A few counts support this clonotype. The rearrangement joins TRBV5-1 to TRBJ2-3; the D is unclear. V lost 4 bases, J lost 5 bases, and 14 bases lay in between. The CDR3 runs 14 residues. Germline V gene lookup returns CDR1 SGHRS and CDR2 YFSETQ. CDR3 sequence: CASSPRQMGDTQYF. DNA of the CDR3: TGCGCCAGCAGCCCCCGACAAATGGGAGATACGCAGTATTTT.

This clonotype was seen many times. The chain links TRBV10-3 to TRBJ1-6; D perhaps matches TRBD1 (6 bases). The V and J ends lost 5 bases and 3 bases respectively, with 8 bases between them. Germline assignment: CDR1 ENHRY and CDR2 SYGVKD. The length of the CDR3 is 14 residues. The CDR3 loop is CAISRQDYNSPLHF. Written as DNA, the CDR3 is TGTGCCATCAGTCGACAGGACTATAATTCACCCCTCCACTTT.

This clonotype appeared a few times. The V gene is TRBV11-1, the J gene TRBJ1-1; TRBD1 matches at 7 bases. There are 15 residues in the CDR3. Losses at the gene ends were 5 bases for V and 2 bases for J; bases not matched to a gene: 8. CDR1 is SGHAT and CDR2 is FQDESV in the germline V gene (reference sequence). The CDR3 protein is CASSPDRDRNTEAFF. CDR3 sequence (DNA): TGTGCCAGCAGCCCCGACCGGGACAGAAACACTGAAGCTTTCTTT. The full variable domain, with the rest looked up from reference TRBV11-1 and TRBJ1-1, is EAEVAQSPRYKITEKSQAVAFWCDPISGHATLYWYRQILGQGPELLVQFQDESVVDDSQLPKDRFSAERLKGVDSTLKIQPAELGDSAMYLCASSPDRDRNTEAFFGQGTRLTVV.

Only a few counts were recorded for this clonotype. V and J are TRBV20-1 and TRBJ1-1; 7 nucleotides align to TRBD1. This CDR3 spans 14 amino acids. Germline trimming cut 6 bases from V and 1 base from J; bases unmatched to any gene: 8. Per germline, CDR1 DFQATT and CDR2 SNEGSKA (reference sequence). The CDR3, as DNA: TGCAGTGCAACCAAACAGGGGTGGAACACTGAAGCTTTCTTT. It translates to CSATKQGWNTEAFF.

In its sample, this clonotype was seen many times. V and J are TRBV6-6 and TRBJ1-2, with no clear D. CDR1 and CDR2 (germline): MNHNY, SVGAGI (reference sequence). CDR3 length: 12 residues. Trimming took off 7 bases at V and 4 bases at J, with 10 bases between the two ends. CDR3: CASNLSGYGYTF. DNA of the CDR3: TGTGCCAGCAATCTCTCGGGCTATGGCTACACCTTC.

This clonotype was counted many times. The chain links TRBV11-2 to TRBJ1-6; TRBD1 matches 8 bases. Germline CDR1 is SGHAT and CDR2 is FQNNGV. The CDR3 has 13 residues. V trimming: 5 bases; J trimming: 10 bases; junction bases outside the gene matches: 4. This CDR3 reads CASSTDRGSPLHF. The CDR3 DNA sequence: TGTGCCAGCAGCACCGACAGGGGCTCACCCCTCCACTTT.

This clonotype was recorded at least ten times. The chain employs TRBV3-1 and TRBJ2-2; D possibly corresponds to TRBD1 (6 bases). Germline values: CDR1 LGHDT, CDR2 YNNKEL (reference sequence). This CDR3 spans 15 amino acids. V lost 4 bases and J lost 4, with 13 bases in between. DNA for the CDR3: TGTGCCAGCAGCCGCCCCACAGGGCCCACCGGGGAGCTGTTTTTT. Translating gives CASSRPTGPTGELFF.

Many counts were recorded for this clonotype. The chain recombines TRBV12-3 or TRBV12-4 with TRBJ2-1, with 7 bases matching TRBD1. The J segment lost 9 bases and the V segment lost 2 bases, leaving 7 bases of the junction unmatched. CDR3 length: 14 amino acids. CDR3 amino acids: CASSLRSTGSEQFF. DNA for the CDR3: TGTGCCAGCAGTTTAAGATCGACAGGGAGTGAGCAGTTCTTC.

There are many counts of this clonotype. The chain carries TRBV7-2 and TRBJ1-1; a possible D gene is TRBD1 (5 bases). This CDR3 spans 14 amino acids. Trimming removed 6 bases at V and 1 base at J, with 12 bases between. The germline gives CDR1 SGHTA, CDR2 FQGNSA. CDR3 nucleotides: TGTGCCAGCAGGGTGGGAACAGGGAACACTGAAGCTTTCTTT. Its protein is CASRVGTGNTEAFF. Filled out from reference TRBV7-2 and TRBJ1-1, the complete variable domain reads GAGVSQSPSNKVTEKGKDVELRCDPISGHTALYWYRQSLGQGLEFLIYFQGNSAPDKSGLPSDRFSAERTGGSVSTLTIQRTQQEDSAVYLCASRVGTGNTEAFFGQGTRLTVV.